A selection of T cell receptor beta chains follows, all from one sample in a study of blood T cell repertoires in COVID-19. Only in-frame clones appear in the TCRdb table, and some are missing; sequencing was by immunoSEQ multiplex PCR. Among roughly 360,000 clones listed, 81% were seen once. What was sequenced was peripheral blood. The receptor source for this set is a human donor with acute or convalescent COVID-19. The donor label of this sample is uncertain. Both conserved end residues are part of each CDR3. The D gene is left open where the match is weak. Clone size is shown for a subset of rows, as once, few, many or a class of expanded clone.

v_call	j_call	d_call	clone_size	cdr3_nt	cdr3_aa
TRBV5-1	TRBJ1-4	-	-	TGCGCCAGCAGCTTGGAGCAGGGGCGTGCTAATGAAAAACTGTTTTTT	CASSLEQGRANEKLFF
TRBV5-3	TRBJ2-3	TRBD1	-	TGTGCCAGAAGCTCGTCACCCACAGGGGGCGCGGCAGATACGCAGTATTTT	CARSSSPTGGAADTQYF
TRBV7-6	TRBJ1-3	TRBD1	-	TGTGCCAGCAGCCTGGACAGGGGGAGAAACACCATATATTTT	CASSLDRGRNTIYF
TRBV10-3	TRBJ2-7	-	-	TGTGCCATCAGTGATTCAGGGGCGACCTACGAGCAGTACTTC	CAISDSGATYEQYF
TRBV7-2	TRBJ1-1	-	-	TGTGCCAGCAGCGGCAGGGTCGGGAGTGTGGCTGAAGCTTTCTTT	CASSGRVGSVAEAFF
TRBV6-5	TRBJ1-3	-	few	TGTGCCAGCAGTTACGCAAAGAGCTCTGGAAACACCATATATTTT	CASSYAKSSGNTIYF
TRBV3-1/TRBV3-2	TRBJ1-1	-	-	TGTGCCAGCAGCCCTATGGTCGAGCGGACTGAAGCTTTCTTT	CASSPMVERTEAFF
TRBV5-4	TRBJ1-2	-	few	TGTGCCAGCAGCCCGGCGGGGTTTACCGCCTTTGGCTACACCTTC	CASSPAGFTAFGYTF
TRBV10-3	TRBJ1-2	-	-	TGTGCCATCAGTGAGTCAACCGGGGTCCTCTATGGCTACACCTTC	CAISESTGVLYGYTF
TRBV7-8	TRBJ1-1	-	-	TGTGCCAGCAACTTACTACAGGAGACTGAAGCTTTCTTT	CASNLLQETEAFF
TRBV5-5	TRBJ1-1	-	-	TGTGCCAGCAGCTGGGGACACCTCCAGAACACTGAAGCTTTCTTT	CASSWGHLQNTEAFF
TRBV7-9	TRBJ2-3	-	-	TGTGCCAGCATCCCTATGGGACTCAGCACAGATACGCAGTATTTT	CASIPMGLSTDTQYF
TRBV7-9	TRBJ1-1	-	-	TGTGCCAGCAGCTTTTACTCAGGGCCGAACACTGAAGCTTTCTTT	CASSFYSGPNTEAFF
TRBV10-2	TRBJ2-3	-	-	TGCGCCAGCAGTCAGGATGCTTGGAGCACAGATACGCAGTATTTT	CASSQDAWSTDTQYF
TRBV5-1	TRBJ2-7	TRBD1	-	TGCGCCAGCAGCAGGACAGGTTCGTACGAGCAGTACTTC	CASSRTGSYEQYF
TRBV7-2	TRBJ1-1	-	-	TGTGCCAGCAGCTTAGTTCCGGGGTCGACCACTGAAGCTTTCTTT	CASSLVPGSTTEAFF
TRBV7-8	TRBJ1-1	TRBD1	-	TGTGCCAGCCGCCGCGACAGGGGGCGGGCGAACACTGAAGCTTTCTTT	CASRRDRGRANTEAFF
TRBV24-1	TRBJ2-3	-	-	TGTGCCACCAGCTCCGGACAGACACCCACAGATACGCAGTATTTT	CATSSGQTPTDTQYF
TRBV14	TRBJ1-6	TRBD1	many	TGTGCCAGCAGCCGAGGGGACAGGGTGCGGTCACCCCTCCACTTT	CASSRGDRVRSPLHF
TRBV10-3	TRBJ2-3	-	-	TGTGCCATCAGTGAGTTGGGACACCGAACAGATACGCAGTATTTT	CAISELGHRTDTQYF
TRBV4-1	TRBJ2-1	-	-	TGCGCCAGCAGCCAAGCTACCCAAACCTACAATGAGCAGTTCTTC	CASSQATQTYNEQFF
TRBV3-1/TRBV3-2	TRBJ2-5	-	-	TGTGCCAGCAGCCACCCAACAGGGAGTCAAGAGACCCAGTACTTC	CASSHPTGSQETQYF
TRBV7-2	TRBJ1-4	-	-	TGTGCCAGCAGCTTAGTCAGCGTTAGTGGAAAACTGTTTTTT	CASSLVSVSGKLFF
TRBV6-5	TRBJ2-2	TRBD2	few	TGTGCCAGCAGAGGCGGGAGTGCCGGGGAGCTGTTTTTT	CASRGGSAGELFF
TRBV6-5	TRBJ1-3	-	-	TGTGCCAGCATCTTCCGGAGCTCTGGAAACACCATATATTTT	CASIFRSSGNTIYF
TRBV28	TRBJ2-5	TRBD2	few	TGTGCCAGCACTCCATGGGGGGGGACCCAGTACTTC	CASTPWGGTQYF
TRBV6-5	TRBJ1-2	TRBD1	-	TGTGCCAGCAGTTACTCGGGACAGGCTCACTATGGCTACACCTTC	CASSYSGQAHYGYTF
TRBV5-4	TRBJ2-1	-	-	TGTGCCAGCAGCTTGAGGACTGGACCGTCCTACAATGAGCAGTTCTTC	CASSLRTGPSYNEQFF
TRBV4-2	TRBJ2-3	-	-	TGTGCCAGCAGCGTACAGGGACAAAGCACAGATACGCAGTATTTT	CASSVQGQSTDTQYF
TRBV30	TRBJ2-7	TRBD1	-	TGTGCCTGCCCCCGGGACAGGGGACTTACCTACGAGCAGTACTTC	CACPRDRGLTYEQYF
TRBV4-1	TRBJ2-1	TRBD2	-	TGCGCCAGCAGCCAAGTCGGGCTTGCGGGGGAATACAATGAGCAGTTCTTC	CASSQVGLAGEYNEQFF
TRBV7-5	TRBJ2-7	-	-	TGTGTCAGAAGCTTAGGTGAGGGCAGGGGGACTTGGGAGCAGTACTTC	CVRSLGEGRGTWEQYF
TRBV7-8	TRBJ1-2	-	few	TGTGCCAGCAGTCGATCCGGATGGGGAGATCGGGGCTACACCTTC	CASSRSGWGDRGYTF
TRBV5-1	TRBJ2-3	-	-	TGCGCCAGCAGCTTGGCCGAGACTACAACAGATACGCAGTATTTT	CASSLAETTTDTQYF
TRBV19	TRBJ2-7	TRBD1	-	TGTGCCAGTAGTTTCCGGACAGGGGGTTGGTACGAGCAGTACTTC	CASSFRTGGWYEQYF
TRBV4-1	TRBJ1-2	-	-	TGCGCCAGCAGCCAAGCCATCTCTTCAGCTAACTATGGCTACACCTTC	CASSQAISSANYGYTF
TRBV12-3/TRBV12-4	TRBJ1-3	-	-	TGTGCCAGCAGGCCGGGGAGAAACACCATATATTTT	CASRPGRNTIYF
TRBV5-1	TRBJ1-5	-	-	TGCGCCAGCAGCCCACCGGCCCGCGAAGGGAGAGAGACACATCAGCCCCAGCATTTT	CASSPPAREGRETHQPQHF
TRBV7-9	TRBJ2-7	TRBD1	-	TGTGCCAGCAGCTCTACGAGGGGAGGACAGGGCTACGAGCAGTACTTC	CASSSTRGGQGYEQYF
TRBV11-2	TRBJ1-3	-	-	TGTGCCAGCAGCTCCCAGAATCTAAACACCATATATTTT	CASSSQNLNTIYF
TRBV6-1	TRBJ2-2	TRBD1	once	TGTGCCAGCAGTGAAGGAGGGACAGGGACCGGGGAGCTGTTTTTT	CASSEGGTGTGELFF
TRBV10-3	TRBJ2-3	TRBD2	-	TGTGCCATCAGGCCGGGGGGAGATACGCAGTATTTT	CAIRPGGDTQYF
TRBV4-2	TRBJ1-2	-	-	TGTGCCAGCAGCCAAGTAGGTGGGGCCCATGGCTACACCTTC	CASSQVGGAHGYTF
TRBV10-3	TRBJ1-5	-	few	TGTGCCATCAGTGATGCGGCAGGGTATCAGCCCCAGCATTTT	CAISDAAGYQPQHF
TRBV9	TRBJ2-2	-	-	TGTGCCAGCAGCGTCCGGTTAGGGGTGGGGGAGCTGTTTTTT	CASSVRLGVGELFF
TRBV6-5	TRBJ1-6	-	-	TGTGCCAGCACCGGTCTACCAAGGGGGAATTCACCCCTCCACTTT	CASTGLPRGNSPLHF
TRBV5-5	TRBJ1-4	TRBD1	-	TGTGCCAGCAGCTTCCCTAGACAGGGGAGTGATGAAAAACTGTTTTTT	CASSFPRQGSDEKLFF
TRBV6-5	TRBJ1-2	TRBD1	-	TGTGCCAGCAGTTACCAAACAGGGGGTGGCTATGGCTACACCTTC	CASSYQTGGGYGYTF
TRBV2	TRBJ2-1	TRBD1	few	TGTGCCAGCAGGGGACAGGGCGATATCAATGAGCAGTTCTTC	CASRGQGDINEQFF
TRBV6-5	TRBJ1-1	TRBD1	-	TGTGCCAGCCTGACAGGGTTCACTGAAGCTTTCTTT	CASLTGFTEAFF
TRBV5-1	TRBJ1-1	-	-	TGCGCCAGCAGCCTTTTAGGGGATCTGGGCCTAGGGTCAAACACTGAAGCTTTCTTT	CASSLLGDLGLGSNTEAFF
TRBV18	TRBJ2-7	-	-	TGTGCCAGCTCACCACGGGAGGGGGTGAGCTCCTACGAGCAGTACTTC	CASSPREGVSSYEQYF